Listed below are T cell receptor beta chains from one sample, sequenced in a study of blood T cell repertoires in COVID-19. Data came from immunoSEQ multiplex PCR; TCRdb stores just in-frame clones and leaves some out. The table records roughly 250,000 clones, 70% to 85% of them present only once. Sequencing was done on a sample of peripheral blood. The receptor source for this set is a woman between 40 and 55 years old with active or convalescent COVID-19. Both conserved end residues are part of each CDR3. The D gene is left open where the match is weak. Clone size is shown for a subset of rows, as once, few, many or a class of expanded clone.

v_gene	abundance	j_gene	d_gene	CDR3nt	CDR3aa
TRBV28	.	TRBJ1-5	.	TGTGCCAGCAGTTTTGGGGGGTCGCAGCAGCCCCAGCATTTT	CASSFGGSQQPQHF
TRBV6-1	.	TRBJ1-5	.	TGTGCCAGCAGTGAAATGGCGGCCCGCAATCAGCCCCAGCATTTT	CASSEMAARNQPQHF
TRBV19	.	TRBJ1-2	.	TGTGCCAGTAGTAGAGGGAGTGACTATGGCTACACCTTC	CASSRGSDYGYTF
TRBV5-1	once	TRBJ1-4	.	TGCGCCAGCAGGTCGCTGGGCGCAACTAATGAAAAACTGTTTTTT	CASRSLGATNEKLFF
TRBV9	.	TRBJ2-2	.	TGTGCCAGCAGCGTAGCCGCGGTGACAGCAAACACCGGGGAGCTGTTTTTT	CASSVAAVTANTGELFF
TRBV14	.	TRBJ2-6	.	TGTGCCAGCAGCCAAGCCACAGGGTATGGGGCCAACGTCCTGACTTTC	CASSQATGYGANVLTF
TRBV28	.	TRBJ1-1	TRBD1	TGTGCCAGCATCGTCCCCCGACAGGGGGGCGAAGCTTTCTTT	CASIVPRQGGEAFF
TRBV6-5	once	TRBJ1-2	.	TGTGCCAGCAGTTCCGACAGCCTCTATGGCTACACCTTC	CASSSDSLYGYTF
TRBV2	few	TRBJ1-2	.	TGTGCCAGCAGTGAACCCCGGACAGCATATGGCTACACCTTC	CASSEPRTAYGYTF
TRBV6-1	.	TRBJ1-1	.	TGTGCCAGCAGTGAACTAGGTTGGGGGGATAGGAGCACTGAAGCTTTCTTT	CASSELGWGDRSTEAFF
TRBV12-5	.	TRBJ2-1	.	TGTGCTAGTGGTTTGGTACTTGGGGGACATCGGCAAATCAATGAGCAGTTCTTC	CASGLVLGGHRQINEQFF
TRBV9	.	TRBJ2-7	TRBD2	TGTGCCAGCAGCGTAGCGGGCGGGGGGGCCGCCGAGCAGTACTTC	CASSVAGGGAAEQYF